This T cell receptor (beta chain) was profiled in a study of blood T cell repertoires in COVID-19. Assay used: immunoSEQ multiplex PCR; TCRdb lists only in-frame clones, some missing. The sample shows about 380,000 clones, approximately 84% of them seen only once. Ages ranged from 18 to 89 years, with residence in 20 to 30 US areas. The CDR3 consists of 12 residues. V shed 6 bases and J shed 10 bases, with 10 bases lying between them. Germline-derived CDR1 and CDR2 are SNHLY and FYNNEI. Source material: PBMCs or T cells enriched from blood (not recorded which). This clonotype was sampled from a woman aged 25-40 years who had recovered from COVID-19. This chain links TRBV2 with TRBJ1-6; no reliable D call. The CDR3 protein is CASRREGSPLHF. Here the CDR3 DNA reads TGTGCCAGCAGGCGGGAGGGCTCACCCCTCCACTTT.